This entry describes one T cell receptor beta chain. This sample was taken from a study of control samples from healthy donors and cancer patients. Generated by immunoSEQ multiplex PCR, the TCRdb table keeps only in-frame clones and is missing some. This table holds roughly 59,000 clones, 80% to 95% found once. Germline V gene sequence: CDR1 MGHDK, CDR2 SYGVNS. The CDR3 is made up of 14 amino acids. V lost 4 bases to trimming and J lost 3 bases, with 12 bases between them. The sample consisted of PBMCs. The chain combines TRBV25-1 with TRBJ2-5; D is possibly TRBD1 (6 bases). The sequence was obtained from a man aged 35-49 years with colorectal cancer. In DNA, the CDR3 is TGTGCCAGCAGTGGCCGGGACAAAAAAGAGACCCAGTACTTC. Encoded protein: CASSGRDKKETQYF.